These T cell receptor beta chains were read from a single sample in a study of beta chain features in type 1 diabetes. Some clones are missing from TCRdb's copy, which holds only in-frame ones; the method was immunoSEQ multiplex PCR. The data hold a few hundred thousand clones, with over 8.5% observed a single time. Sequenced: central memory CD4+ T cells from blood. These receptors were collected from a man aged 25 to 40 with type 1 diabetes. Each CDR3 is given with its conserved first and last residue. D genes are given only for firm matches. Expanded clones get a size class; other rows say once, few or many, or leave the size out.

>.|TRBV19|.|TRBJ2-7
TGTGCCAGTAGTATCGGCGGGAACCTAGAACTTTACGAGCAGTACTTC
CASSIGGNLELYEQYF
>.|TRBV9|few|TRBJ2-7
TGTGCCAGCAGCGCGGACTGGAACTCCTACGAGCAGTACTTC
CASSADWNSYEQYF
>TRBD1|TRBV2|few|TRBJ2-5
TGTGCCAGCAAAACCGGGACAGGGCAAGAGACCCAGTACTTC
CASKTGTGQETQYF
>TRBD1|TRBV7-2|many|TRBJ1-4
TGTGCCAGCAGCTCTTTACAGGGGCGGGAAAAACTGTTTTTT
CASSSLQGREKLFF
>TRBD2|TRBV2|few|TRBJ2-1
TGTGCCAGCAGCCTACTAGCGGGGGACAATGAGCAGTTCTTC
CASSLLAGDNEQFF
>.|TRBV11-2|few|TRBJ2-3
TGTGCCAGCAGCTTTCGGGGGAAGACAGATACGCAGTATTTT
CASSFRGKTDTQYF
>.|TRBV28|.|TRBJ1-1
TGTGCCAGCAGTAGCGGACCGGAACCGATTGAAGCTTTCTTT
CASSSGPEPIEAFF
>TRBD1|TRBV9|few|TRBJ2-7
TGTGCCAGCAGCGTAGCGGACAGGGGTTACGAGCAGTACTTC
CASSVADRGYEQYF
>TRBD2|TRBV11-3|.|TRBJ2-3
TGTGCCAGCAGCTTACTAGCGGGAGCTTTCACAGATACGCAGTATTTT
CASSLLAGAFTDTQYF
>TRBD1|TRBV4-3|.|TRBJ1-5
TGCGCCAGCAGCCAAGACTCGACAGGGAGCCAGCCCCAGCATTTT
CASSQDSTGSQPQHF
>TRBD1|TRBV27|few|TRBJ1-5
TGTGCCAGCAGTCAAAATGCCCCCGGACAGGGCTATAGCAATCAGCCCCAGCATTTT
CASSQNAPGQGYSNQPQHF
>.|TRBV19|few|TRBJ2-3
TGTGCCAGTACCCAACCACGCAGGGACGGCCGCCGAGTGGATACGCAGTATTTT
CASTQPRRDGRRVDTQYF
>TRBD2|TRBV6-6|few|TRBJ2-1
TGTGCCAGCAGGTCGGGGGGGGTCATCAATGAGCAGTTCTTC
CASRSGGVINEQFF
>.|TRBV19|.|TRBJ2-2
TGTGCCAGTATTTCGGGGGAAGGTCCCGGGGAGCTGTTTTTT
CASISGEGPGELFF
>.|TRBV18|.|TRBJ2-7
TGTGCCAGCCGCGGACAGACCTACGAGCAGTACTTC
CASRGQTYEQYF
>TRBD2|TRBV29-1|few|TRBJ2-5
TGCAGCGTTCGCGGGAGCGGAGAGACCCAGTACTTC
CSVRGSGETQYF
>.|TRBV11-2|many|TRBJ2-5
TGTGCCAGCAGCTCCCCCGTGGGGACCCAGTACTTC
CASSSPVGTQYF
>.|TRBV7-2|.|TRBJ2-3
TGTGCCAGCCCCCTCACCCGCACAGATACGCAGTATTTT
CASPLTRTDTQYF
>TRBD2|TRBV6-5|many|TRBJ2-5
TGTGCCAGCAGTTTCCGGCCAGCGGGAACCCAAGAGACCCAGTACTTC
CASSFRPAGTQETQYF
>.|TRBV7-9|.|TRBJ1-5
TGTGCCAGCAGCTCCAGGGCCGGGAGCAATCAGCCCCAGCATTTT
CASSSRAGSNQPQHF
>.|TRBV18|many|TRBJ2-2
TGTGCCAGCTCACCGGGACAAGTGGCCGGGGAGCTGTTTTTT
CASSPGQVAGELFF
>.|TRBV5-1|few|TRBJ2-1
TGCGCCAGCACCTTATTAAGCTCCTACAATGAGCAGTTCTTC
CASTLLSSYNEQFF
>TRBD1|TRBV7-9|few|TRBJ1-3
TGTGCCAGCAGCTTAGGAGACAGGGCTCGAAACACCATATATTTT
CASSLGDRARNTIYF
>.|TRBV6-1|.|TRBJ1-2
TGTGCCAGCAGAGACTCTAACTATGGCTACACCTTC
CASRDSNYGYTF